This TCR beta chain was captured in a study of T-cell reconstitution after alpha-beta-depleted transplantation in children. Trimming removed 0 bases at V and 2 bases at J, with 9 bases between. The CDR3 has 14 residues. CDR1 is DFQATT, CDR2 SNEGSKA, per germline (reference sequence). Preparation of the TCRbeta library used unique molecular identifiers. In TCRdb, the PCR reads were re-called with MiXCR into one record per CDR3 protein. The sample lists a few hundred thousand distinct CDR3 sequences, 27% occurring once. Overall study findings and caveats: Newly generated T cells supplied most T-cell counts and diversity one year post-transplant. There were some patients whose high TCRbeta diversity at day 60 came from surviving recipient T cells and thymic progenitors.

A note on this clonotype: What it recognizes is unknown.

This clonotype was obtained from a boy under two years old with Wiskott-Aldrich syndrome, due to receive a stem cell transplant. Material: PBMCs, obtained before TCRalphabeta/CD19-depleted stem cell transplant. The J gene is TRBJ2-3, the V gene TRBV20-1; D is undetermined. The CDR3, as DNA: TGCAGTGCTAGAGATCCAAGACTCACAGATACGCAGTATTTT. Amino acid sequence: CSARDPRLTDTQYF.